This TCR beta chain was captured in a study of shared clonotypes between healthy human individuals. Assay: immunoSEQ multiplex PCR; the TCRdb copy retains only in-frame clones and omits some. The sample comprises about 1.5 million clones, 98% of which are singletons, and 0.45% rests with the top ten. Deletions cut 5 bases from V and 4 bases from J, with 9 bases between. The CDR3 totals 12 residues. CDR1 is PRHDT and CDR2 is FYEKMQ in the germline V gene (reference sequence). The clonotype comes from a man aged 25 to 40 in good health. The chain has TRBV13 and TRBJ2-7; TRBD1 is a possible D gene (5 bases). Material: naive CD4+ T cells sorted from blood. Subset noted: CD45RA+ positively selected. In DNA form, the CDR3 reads TGTGCCAGCAGCAAAGACAGATACGAGCAGTACTTC. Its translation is CASSKDRYEQYF.